This is a list of T cell receptor beta chains from one sample in a study of cytomegalovirus exposure and HLA in healthy donors. Profiled with immunoSEQ multiplex PCR; TCRdb holds only in-frame clones, not every one. The sample records roughly 100,000 clones, around 74% being singletons. Sample: PBMCs. These receptors were collected from a man between 35 and 55 years old in good health and CMV-seronegative. Each CDR3 is given with its conserved first and last residue. A D gene is named only where the DNA matches it firmly. Clone size is not always given. Where it is, it says once, few, many or a class for expanded clones.

TRBJ2-7,once,TRBD1,TRBV6-5,CASSPGQVYVEQYF,TGTGCCAGCAGTCCGGGACAGGTTTATGTCGAGCAGTACTTC
TRBJ2-5,.,.,TRBV4-3,CASSQGFGEQETQYF,TGCGCCAGCAGCCAAGGCTTTGGAGAACAAGAGACCCAGTACTTC
TRBJ2-5,.,.,TRBV19,CASSTLFDTGQYF,TGTGCCAGTAGTACACTTTTCGACACCGGCCAGTACTTC
TRBJ1-2,.,.,TRBV5-1,CASSLGQPYGYTF,TGCGCCAGCAGCTTGGGACAGCCTTATGGCTACACCTTC
TRBJ2-5,.,TRBD2,TRBV5-1,CASSFRPGGGGSNQETQYF,TGCGCCAGCAGCTTCCGCCCGGGTGGTGGCGGGAGCAATCAAGAGACCCAGTACTTC
TRBJ1-4,.,.,TRBV7-7,CASSRTGNTNEKLFF,TGTGCCAGCAGTCGAACAGGGAATACTAATGAAAAACTGTTTTTT
TRBJ2-2,.,TRBD2,TRBV11-2,CASSLRTSGNTGELFF,TGTGCCAGCAGCTTACGGACTAGCGGGAACACCGGGGAGCTGTTTTTT
TRBJ2-1,.,.,TRBV19,CASRDFYNEQFF,TGTGCCAGCCGGGACTTTTACAATGAGCAGTTCTTC
TRBJ2-7,few,TRBD2,TRBV7-2,CASSLVMAGGKYEQYF,TGTGCCAGCAGCTTAGTGATGGCGGGAGGGAAGTACGAGCAGTACTTC
TRBJ2-7,.,.,TRBV25-1,CAGMQGTYEQYF,TGTGCCGGCATGCAGGGCACCTACGAGCAGTACTTC
TRBJ1-1,few,.,TRBV7-6,CASSFREEAEAFF,TGTGCCAGCAGCTTTAGGGAGGAGGCTGAAGCTTTCTTT
TRBJ2-1,.,TRBD1,TRBV5-4,CASSLGGTGGAYNEQFF,TGTGCCAGCAGCTTGGGAGGGACAGGTGGGGCCTACAATGAGCAGTTCTTC
TRBJ2-7,.,.,TRBV2,CASEGEAYEQYF,TGTGCCAGCGAGGGCGAAGCCTACGAGCAGTACTTC
TRBJ1-2,.,TRBD1,TRBV18,CASSPGQGYYGYTF,TGTGCCAGCTCGCCGGGACAGGGATACTATGGCTACACCTTC
TRBJ2-7,.,.,TRBV2,CASSEDRANQHEQYF,TGTGCCAGCAGTGAAGACAGGGCGAATCAACACGAGCAGTACTTC
TRBJ2-1,few,TRBD2,TRBV7-2,CASSLAEIYNEQFF,TGTGCCAGCAGCCTAGCGGAGATCTACAATGAGCAGTTCTTC
TRBJ1-4,.,.,TRBV15,CATSLATNEKLFF,TGTGCCACCAGCCTAGCAACTAATGAAAAACTGTTTTTT
TRBJ1-5,few,.,TRBV12-5,CASGLLREGQPQHF,TGTGCTAGTGGTTTGTTACGCGAGGGTCAGCCCCAGCATTTT
TRBJ2-7,.,.,TRBV19,CASSSGVPGQRSYEQYF,TGTGCCAGTAGTAGCGGGGTACCGGGACAGAGATCCTACGAGCAGTACTTC
TRBJ1-3,few,.,TRBV6-5,CASTGGGNTIYF,TGTGCCAGCACCGGAGGTGGAAACACCATATATTTT
TRBJ2-3,.,.,TRBV5-1,CASSLFADTQYF,TGCGCCAGCAGCTTGTTCGCAGATACGCAGTATTTT
TRBJ2-7,.,TRBD2,TRBV5-4,CASSSNSGRYEQYF,TGTGCCAGCAGCTCTAATAGCGGGAGGTACGAGCAGTACTTC
TRBJ2-5,.,.,TRBV5-4,CASSLPGVQETQYF,TGTGCCAGCAGCCTCCCCGGGGTACAAGAGACCCAGTACTTC
TRBJ2-2,.,TRBD2,TRBV5-4,CATLVAGVNTGELFF,TGTGCCACCCTTGTGGCGGGAGTGAACACCGGGGAGCTGTTTTTT
TRBJ2-6,.,.,TRBV11-1,CASSLQVSGANVLTF,TGTGCCAGCAGCTTACAGGTCTCTGGGGCCAACGTCCTGACTTTC
TRBJ2-1,few,TRBD2,TRBV6-1,CASSGLAGGSSSYNEQFF,TGTGCCAGCAGTGGGTTAGCGGGGGGATCGAGCTCCTACAATGAGCAGTTCTTC
TRBJ1-5,.,.,TRBV6-5,CASSRIGESNQPQHF,TGTGCCAGCAGCCGCATCGGGGAAAGCAATCAGCCCCAGCATTTT
TRBJ1-2,.,.,TRBV5-1,CASSLDRFGYTF,TGCGCCAGCAGCTTGGACAGGTTTGGCTACACCTTC
TRBJ2-7,.,TRBD2,TRBV15,CATSRESGWGTSGNYEQYF,TGTGCCACCAGCAGAGAGTCCGGGTGGGGGACTAGCGGGAACTACGAGCAGTACTTC
TRBJ2-1,once,.,TRBV5-1,CASSLPGGGNGEQFF,TGCGCCAGCAGCTTGCCTGGAGGGGGCAACGGTGAGCAGTTCTTC
TRBJ2-4,.,.,TRBV4-1,CASGQVRGGF,TGCGCCAGCGGCCAAGTTAGAGGTGGTTTC
TRBJ2-1,.,TRBD2,TRBV4-2,CASSQDFSGREKQFF,TGTGCCAGCAGCCAAGATTTCAGCGGGAGGGAGAAGCAGTTCTTC
TRBJ2-3,.,TRBD1,TRBV7-9,CASSGRDRRTTDTQYF,TGTGCCAGCAGCGGACGGGACAGAAGGACCACAGATACGCAGTATTTT
TRBJ2-1,.,TRBD2,TRBV19,CASSMGGGPIEQFF,TGTGCCAGTAGTATGGGGGGAGGGCCTATAGAGCAGTTCTTC
TRBJ2-7,few,TRBD2,TRBV7-2,CASSPTSGNYEQYF,TGTGCCAGCAGCCCGACTAGCGGGAACTACGAGCAGTACTTC
TRBJ2-1,.,TRBD1,TRBV5-1,CASSLAGQVGDEQFF,TGCGCCAGCAGCTTGGCCGGACAGGTCGGGGATGAGCAGTTCTTC
TRBJ2-3,.,TRBD2,TRBV4-2,CASSHDGPFSGGRDTQYF,TGTGCCAGCAGCCACGATGGCCCCTTTAGCGGGGGACGGGATACGCAGTATTTT
TRBJ2-2,few,.,TRBV7-9,CASSPPGGHTGELFF,TGTGCCAGCAGCCCCCCCGGGGGACACACCGGGGAGCTGTTTTTT
TRBJ1-1,.,.,TRBV6-4,CASSDRDKNTEAFF,TGTGCCAGCAGTGACCGGGACAAGAACACTGAAGCTTTCTTT
TRBJ1-2,few,TRBD1,TRBV6-5,CASSSRQGRYGYTF,TGTGCCAGCAGTTCCCGACAGGGACGCTATGGCTACACCTTC
TRBJ1-4,.,.,TRBV6-5,CASRARGEKLFF,TGTGCCAGCAGAGCGCGGGGAGAAAAACTGTTTTTT
TRBJ1-5,.,.,TRBV29-1,CSAHPSFGGAGNQPQHF,TGCAGCGCCCACCCGAGTTTTGGGGGCGCCGGGAATCAGCCCCAGCATTTT
TRBJ2-7,.,.,TRBV13,CASSLGSQGSSYEQYF,TGTGCCAGCAGCCTAGGGTCCCAGGGGAGCTCCTACGAGCAGTACTTC
TRBJ2-2,once,.,TRBV19,CASRREVGELFF,TGTGCCAGTCGGCGTGAGGTCGGGGAGCTGTTTTTT
TRBJ2-1,.,TRBD2,TRBV4-1,CASSQPRDYKYNEQFF,TGCGCCAGCAGCCAACCCCGGGACTACAAATACAATGAGCAGTTCTTC
TRBJ1-5,.,TRBD1,TRBV19,CASTPPGQRNQPQHF,TGTGCCAGTACCCCCCCGGGACAGCGCAATCAGCCCCAGCATTTT